This T cell receptor (beta chain) was sequenced for a study of cytomegalovirus exposure and HLA in healthy donors. Overall study findings and caveats: Presence/absence analyses assumed roughly uniform sequencing depth across donors, which may not hold.

On this clone: Its cognate antigen is unknown.

The PCR used 60 Vbeta and 13 Jbeta primers. Libraries were prepared by immunoSEQ multiplex PCR; TCRdb keeps only in-frame clonotypes and omits some of them. The sample has 80,000 to 95,000 clones; more than 60% are singletons. Between the trimmed V and J ends, which lost 7 bases and 0 bases, there was a span of 17 bases. CDR3 length: 15 residues. The germline gives CDR1 SQVTM, CDR2 ANQGSEA. Specimen: PBMCs. The chain has TRBV29-1 and TRBJ2-3, with D possibly being TRBD2 (5 bases). The sequence derives from a man between 18 and 35 years old in good health and CMV-seropositive. Here the CDR3 reads CSASRARTSTDTQYF. The DNA of the CDR3 is TGCAGCGCTAGTCGGGCCAGGACTAGCACAGATACGCAGTATTTT.